This T cell receptor beta chain appears in the sequencing data of a study of cytomegalovirus exposure and HLA in healthy donors. Findings and caveats of the study: An analysis done earlier found most TCR beta V segments productive about 90% or about 30% of the time. The authors assumed roughly uniform sequencing depth across donors for presence/absence analyses. Among immune exposure information, only CMV serostatus was available. By a later analysis, the bulk of CMV-associated TCR beta chains appeared HLA-restricted.

In regard to this clone: The antigen remains undetermined.

The CDR3 has 15 amino acids. The ends lost 3 bases at V and 8 bases at J; junction bases unmatched: 6. CDR1 and CDR2 (germline): SGHTA, FQGNSA. 13 Jbeta primers and 60 Vbeta primers were used for the PCR. Sequenced by immunoSEQ multiplex PCR; TCRdb stores in-frame clones only, minus some. The data show 100,000 to 150,000 clones, and the top ten clones hold 1.5% to 1.9%. V is TRBV7-2 and J is TRBJ1-6, with TRBD1 matching over 8 bases. The TCR sequence derives from a woman between 40 and 50 years old in good health and CMV-seronegative. The sequenced sample was PBMCs. CDR3: CASSLLQGGDSPLHF. The DNA of the CDR3 is TGTGCCAGCAGCTTGCTACAGGGGGGGGATTCACCCCTCCACTTT.